This TCR beta chain appears in the sequencing data of a study of technical replicates of blood from a handful of donors (dated by TCRdb to about 2017). On this clone itself: Its antigen has not been determined. No base quality information exists; no much larger clone differs at one position.

Libraries were constructed by the immunoSEQ multiplex PCR assay. TCRdb took over this immuneACCESS table, retaining in-frame rearrangements with V and J assigned. Such tables are incomplete; in checked studies, under half of the missing clones stem from an unresolved V gene, and the remainder is unexplained. Within this sample are nearly 80,000 clones, with about 92% of them counted one time only. The top ten clones comprise around 0.4% of the sample. V and J are trimmed by 1 base and 5 bases, and the gene matches miss 12 bases of the junction. The CDR3 measures 17 amino acids from cysteine to phenylalanine. The sequence is cut down to CDR3 DNA, 51 bases in frame from base 1. The germline V gene gives CDR1 as LGHNA and CDR2 as YNFKEQ.

The V gene is TRBV4-2 and the J gene is TRBJ2-7; the central 9 bases match TRBD1. Sequencing used T cells isolated from PBMCs. This TCR came from a human donor in good health. Read as DNA, the sequence is TGTGCCAGCAGCCAAGTGAGAGGACGGGACAGGGCTCACGAGCAGTACTTC. Its protein is CASSQVRGRDRAHEQYF.